The T cell receptor (beta chain) described here comes from a study of cytomegalovirus exposure and HLA in healthy donors. Per the germline V gene, CDR1 is SGHVS and CDR2 is FQNEAQ. V was pared by 4 bases and J by 0 bases, with 6 bases between. The CDR3 length is 13 residues. The PCR contained 60 Vbeta and 13 Jbeta primers. The assay was immunoSEQ multiplex PCR, and TCRdb's table has in-frame clones only and misses some. The sample lists tens of thousands of clones; more than 55% were seen once. The rearrangement uses TRBV7-8 and TRBJ1-1; D gene uncertain. Source material: PBMCs. This receptor was identified in a woman in her 50s in good health and CMV-seropositive. In DNA form, the CDR3 reads TGTGCCAGCAGCTGGGAGATGAACACTGAAGCTTTCTTT. It is translated as CASSWEMNTEAFF. Based on the CDR3 plus reference TRBV7-8 and TRBJ1-1, the full variable domain is GAGVSQSPRYKVAKRGQDVALRCDPISGHVSLFWYQQALGQGPEFLTYFQNEAQLDKSGLPSDRFFAERPEGSVSTLKIQRTQQEDSAVYLCASSWEMNTEAFFGQGTRLTVV.